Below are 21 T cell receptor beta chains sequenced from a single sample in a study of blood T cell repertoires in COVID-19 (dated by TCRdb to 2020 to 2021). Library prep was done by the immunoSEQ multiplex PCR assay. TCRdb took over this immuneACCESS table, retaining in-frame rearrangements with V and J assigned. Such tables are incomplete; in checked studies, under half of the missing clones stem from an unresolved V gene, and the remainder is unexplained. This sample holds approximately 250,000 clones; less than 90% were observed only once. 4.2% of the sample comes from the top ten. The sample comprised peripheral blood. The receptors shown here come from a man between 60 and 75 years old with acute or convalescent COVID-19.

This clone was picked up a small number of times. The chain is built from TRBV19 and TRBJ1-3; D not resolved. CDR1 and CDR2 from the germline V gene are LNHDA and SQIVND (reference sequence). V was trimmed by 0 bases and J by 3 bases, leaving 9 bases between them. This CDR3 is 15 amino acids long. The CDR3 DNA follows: TGTGCCAGTAGTATAGATCTGGCAGGTGGAAACACCATATATTTT. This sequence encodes CASSIDLAGGNTIYF. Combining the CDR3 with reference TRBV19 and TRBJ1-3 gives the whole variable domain DGGITQSPKYLFRKEGQNVTLSCEQNLNHDAMYWYRQDPGQGLRLIYYSQIVNDFQKGDIAEGYSVSREKKESFPLTVTSAQKNPTAFYLCASSIDLAGGNTIYFGEGSWLTVV.

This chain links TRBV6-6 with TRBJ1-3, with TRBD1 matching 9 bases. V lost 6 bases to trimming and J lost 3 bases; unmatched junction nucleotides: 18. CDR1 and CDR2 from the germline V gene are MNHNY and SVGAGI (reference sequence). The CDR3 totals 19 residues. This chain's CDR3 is CASSSGGQGGSGSGNTIYF. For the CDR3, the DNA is TGTGCCAGCAGCTCCGGGGGACAGGGAGGATCAGGGAGTGGAAACACCATATATTTT.

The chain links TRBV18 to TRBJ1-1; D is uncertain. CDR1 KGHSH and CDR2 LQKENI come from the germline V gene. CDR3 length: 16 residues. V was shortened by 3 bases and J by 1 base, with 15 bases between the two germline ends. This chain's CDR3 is CASSPMRGQKNTEAFF. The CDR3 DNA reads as TGTGCCAGCTCACCTATGAGAGGGCAGAAGAACACTGAAGCTTTCTTT. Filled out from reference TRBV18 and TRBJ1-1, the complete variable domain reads NAGVMQNPRHLVRRRGQEARLRCSPMKGHSHVYWYRQLPEEGLKFMVYLQKENIIDESGMPKERFSAEFPKEGPSILRIQQVVRGDSAAYFCASSPMRGQKNTEAFFGQGTRLTVV.

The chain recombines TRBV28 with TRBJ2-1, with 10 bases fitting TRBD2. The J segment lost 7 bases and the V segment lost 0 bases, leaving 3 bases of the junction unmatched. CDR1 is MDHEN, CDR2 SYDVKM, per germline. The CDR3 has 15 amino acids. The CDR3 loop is CASSLWASGRNEQFF. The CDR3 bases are TGTGCCAGCAGTTTATGGGCTAGCGGGAGAAATGAGCAGTTCTTC.

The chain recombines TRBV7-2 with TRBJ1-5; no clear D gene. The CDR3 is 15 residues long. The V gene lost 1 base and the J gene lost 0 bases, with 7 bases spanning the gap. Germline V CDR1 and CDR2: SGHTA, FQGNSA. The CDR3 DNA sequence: TGTGCCAGCAGCTTAGATGGCGGTAGCAATCAGCCCCAGCATTTT. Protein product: CASSLDGGSNQPQHF.

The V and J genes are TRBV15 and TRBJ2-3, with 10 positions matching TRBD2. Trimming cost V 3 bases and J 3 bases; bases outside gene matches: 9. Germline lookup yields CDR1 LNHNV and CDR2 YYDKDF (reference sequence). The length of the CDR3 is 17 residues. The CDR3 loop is CATSRGRSGGATDTQYF. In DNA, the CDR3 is TGTGCCACCAGCAGGGGAAGGAGCGGGGGGGCGACAGATACGCAGTATTTT.

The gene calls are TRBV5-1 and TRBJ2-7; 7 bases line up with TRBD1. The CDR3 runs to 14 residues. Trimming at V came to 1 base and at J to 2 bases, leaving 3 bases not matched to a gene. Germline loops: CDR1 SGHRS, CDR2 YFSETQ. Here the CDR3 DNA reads TGCGCCAGCAGCTTGAAGACAGGGACCTACGAGCAGTACTTC. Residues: CASSLKTGTYEQYF.

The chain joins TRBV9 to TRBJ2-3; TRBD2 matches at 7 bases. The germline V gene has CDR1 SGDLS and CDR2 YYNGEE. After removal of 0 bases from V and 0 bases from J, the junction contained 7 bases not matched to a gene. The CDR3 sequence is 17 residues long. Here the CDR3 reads CASSVGLAGPSTDTQYF. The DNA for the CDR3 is TGTGCCAGCAGCGTAGGTTTAGCGGGCCCAAGCACAGATACGCAGTATTTT.

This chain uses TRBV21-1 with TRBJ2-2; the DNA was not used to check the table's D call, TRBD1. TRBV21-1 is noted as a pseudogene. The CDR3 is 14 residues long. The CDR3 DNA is TGTGCCAGCAGTCGACAGGGTAGGGCCGGGGAGCTGTTTTTT. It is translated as CASSRQGRAGELFF.

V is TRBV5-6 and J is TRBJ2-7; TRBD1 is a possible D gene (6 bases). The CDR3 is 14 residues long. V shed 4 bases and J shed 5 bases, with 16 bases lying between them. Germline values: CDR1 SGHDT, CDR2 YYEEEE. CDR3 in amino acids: CASSLRGIGHEQYF. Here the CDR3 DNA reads TGTGCCAGCAGCCTCAGGGGTATCGGCCACGAGCAGTACTTC.

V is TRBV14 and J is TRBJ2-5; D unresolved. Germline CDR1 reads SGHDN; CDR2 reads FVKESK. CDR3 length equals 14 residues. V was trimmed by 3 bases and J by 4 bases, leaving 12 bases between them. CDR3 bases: TGTGCCAGCAGCCAGTTGTTGAGTGTAGAGACCCAGTACTTC. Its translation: CASSQLLSVETQYF.

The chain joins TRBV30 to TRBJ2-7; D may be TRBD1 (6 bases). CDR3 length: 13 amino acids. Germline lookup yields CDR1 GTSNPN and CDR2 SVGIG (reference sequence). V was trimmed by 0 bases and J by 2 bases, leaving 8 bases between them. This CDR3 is CAWSVGATYEQYF. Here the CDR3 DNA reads TGTGCCTGGAGTGTGGGGGCTACCTACGAGCAGTACTTC.

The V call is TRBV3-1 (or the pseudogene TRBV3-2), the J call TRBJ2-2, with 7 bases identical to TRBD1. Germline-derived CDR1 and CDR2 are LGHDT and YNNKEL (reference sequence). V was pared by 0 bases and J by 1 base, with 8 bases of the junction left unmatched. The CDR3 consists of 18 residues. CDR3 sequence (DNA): TGTGCCAGCAGCCAAGACGGCAGGGGGTTAAAGAACACCGGGGAGCTGTTTTTT. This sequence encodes CASSQDGRGLKNTGELFF.

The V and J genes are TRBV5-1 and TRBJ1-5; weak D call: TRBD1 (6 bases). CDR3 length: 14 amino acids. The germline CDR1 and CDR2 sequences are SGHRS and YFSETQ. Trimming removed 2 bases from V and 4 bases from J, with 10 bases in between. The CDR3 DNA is TGCGCCAGCAGCTTAAATACAGGGAATCAGCCCCAGCATTTT. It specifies CASSLNTGNQPQHF. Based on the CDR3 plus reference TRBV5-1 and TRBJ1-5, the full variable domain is KAGVTQTPRYLIKTRGQQVTLSCSPISGHRSVSWYQQTPGQGLQFLFEYFSETQRNKGNFPGRFSGRQFSNSRSEMNVSTLELGDSALYLCASSLNTGNQPQHFGDGTRLSIL.

CDR3 DNA: TGTGCCAGCAGTCCCCCGTCGGGAGGGACTAGCGCGCAAACGACGCAGTATTTT. It is translated as CASSPPSGGTSAQTTQYF. The chain links TRBV28 to TRBJ2-3, with 10 bases identical to TRBD2. Germline trimming cut 5 bases from V and 9 bases from J; bases unmatched to any gene: 20. CDR1 is MDHEN and CDR2 is SYDVKM in the germline V gene. There are 18 residues in the CDR3.

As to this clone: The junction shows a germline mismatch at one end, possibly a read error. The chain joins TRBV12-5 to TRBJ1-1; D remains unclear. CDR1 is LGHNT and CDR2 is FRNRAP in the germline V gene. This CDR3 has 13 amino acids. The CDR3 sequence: CASGLSTLVPTGF. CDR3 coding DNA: TGTGCTAGTGGCCTATCGACGCTAGTCCCCACCGGCTTT.

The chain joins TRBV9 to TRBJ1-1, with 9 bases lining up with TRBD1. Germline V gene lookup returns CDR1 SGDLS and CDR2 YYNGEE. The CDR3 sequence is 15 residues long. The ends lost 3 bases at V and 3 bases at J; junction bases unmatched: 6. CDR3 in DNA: TGTGCCAGCAGCGGGACAGGGGTGGCGGACACTGAAGCTTTCTTT. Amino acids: CASSGTGVADTEAFF.

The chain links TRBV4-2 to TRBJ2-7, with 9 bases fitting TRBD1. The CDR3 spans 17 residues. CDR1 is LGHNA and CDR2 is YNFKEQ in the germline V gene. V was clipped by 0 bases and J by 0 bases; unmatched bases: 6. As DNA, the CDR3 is TGTGCCAGCAGCCAAGATCGTGGGACAGGGAGCTCCTACGAGCAGTACTTC. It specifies CASSQDRGTGSSYEQYF.

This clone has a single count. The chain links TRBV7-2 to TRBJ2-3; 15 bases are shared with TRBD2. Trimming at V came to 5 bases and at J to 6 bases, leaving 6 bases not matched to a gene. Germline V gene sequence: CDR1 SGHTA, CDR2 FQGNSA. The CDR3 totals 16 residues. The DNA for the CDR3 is TGTGCCAGCAGCACGGGACTAGCGGGAGGTGCTGATACGCAGTATTTT. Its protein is CASSTGLAGGADTQYF.

This CDR3 is CASSERLADYEQYF. In DNA form, the CDR3 reads TGTGCCAGCAGCGAAAGACTAGCGGACTACGAGCAGTACTTC. The chain has TRBV11-2 and TRBJ2-7, with 9 bases aligning to TRBD2. The CDR3 is 14 residues long. J was trimmed by 3 bases and V by 5 bases; bases with no gene match: 5. From germline, CDR1 is SGHAT and CDR2 FQNNGV. Based on the CDR3 plus reference TRBV11-2 and TRBJ2-7, the full variable domain is EAGVAQSPRYKIIEKRQSVAFWCNPISGHATLYWYQQILGQGPKLLIQFQNNGVVDDSQLPKDRFSAERLKGVDSTLKIQPAKLEDSAVYLCASSERLADYEQYFGPGTRLTVT.

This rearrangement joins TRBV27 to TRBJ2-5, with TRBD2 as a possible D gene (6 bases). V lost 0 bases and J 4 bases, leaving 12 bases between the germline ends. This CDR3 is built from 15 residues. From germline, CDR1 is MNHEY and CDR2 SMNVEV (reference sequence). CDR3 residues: CASSLSRLVGETQYF. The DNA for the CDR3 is TGTGCCAGCAGTTTATCGAGACTAGTGGGAGAGACCCAGTACTTC.